Following are 4 T cell receptor beta chains from one sample sequenced in a study of cytomegalovirus exposure and HLA in healthy donors. 60 Vbeta and 13 Jbeta primers were used in PCR. Here immunoSEQ multiplex PCR was the method, and the copy in TCRdb shows in-frame clones only, minus some. The sample records about 98,000 clones, around two thirds being singletons. Sample: PBMCs. All receptors derive from a male donor in good health and CMV-seronegative.

V usage is TRBV10-3 and J usage is TRBJ2-1, with a weak D call TRBD2 (5 bases). Germline V CDR1 and CDR2: ENHRY, SYGVKD. CDR3 size: 12 residues. V lost 6 bases and J 7 bases, leaving 10 bases between the germline ends. Written as DNA, the CDR3 is TGTGCCATCAGAGAGGGCCATAATGAGCAGTTCTTC. Translating gives CAIREGHNEQFF.

The chain is built from TRBV28 and TRBJ1-4; no firm D call. The CDR3 covers 16 residues. Germline V lookup: CDR1 MDHEN, CDR2 SYDVKM. The ends were cut back, 6 bases at V and 0 bases at J, with 14 bases in the middle. CDR3 DNA sequence: TGTGCCAGCAGCCCCCTAGGAGGCGCAACTAATGAAAAACTGTTTTTT. Protein product: CASSPLGGATNEKLFF.

V gene TRBV30 combines with J gene TRBJ2-5; 7 bases align to TRBD2. CDR3 size: 13 residues. J lost 4 bases, V lost 0 bases, and 2 bases had no gene match. The germline V gene has CDR1 GTSNPN and CDR2 SVGIG (reference sequence). CDR3 region: CAWSVGGVETQYF. CDR3 DNA: TGTGCCTGGAGTGTGGGAGGGGTAGAGACCCAGTACTTC. Full variable domain (missing parts from reference TRBV30 and TRBJ2-5): SQTIHQWPATLVQPVGSPLSLECTVEGTSNPNLYWYRQAAGRGLQLLFYSVGIGQISSEVPQNLSASRPQDRQFILSSKKLLLSDSGFYLCAWSVGGVETQYFGPGTRLLVL.

This clone was counted between two and nine times. The chain recombines TRBV4-1 with TRBJ2-1, with 10 bases fitting TRBD2. The J segment lost 9 bases and the V segment lost 0 bases, leaving 8 bases of the junction unmatched. The V gene's germline CDR1 is MGHRA and CDR2 YSYEKL. The length of the CDR3 is 16 residues. CDR3 nucleotides: TGCGCCAGCAGCCAAGAACGGCTAGCGGGAGCGGGTGAGCAGTTCTTC. It is translated as CASSQERLAGAGEQFF.